Sequencing of this T cell receptor (beta chain) was carried out in a study of T cell repertoires in cytomegalovirus infection. For the study at large: Both recently identified HLA-C-restricted and well-studied HLA-B-restricted CMV epitopes were used in the study. Public TCR beta signatures indicated both CMV infection and matching HLA type. Study-level findings and limits: Cumulative public TCR beta family frequency identified CMV carriers with the relevant HLA. Predominance within the ex vivo response was attributable to HLA-C-restricted CMV-specific TCR beta clonotypes.

Germline-derived CDR1 and CDR2 are KGHDR and SFDVKD. This CDR3 has 16 residues. Trimming removed 8 bases from V and 7 bases from J, with 23 bases in between. MiXCR, applied by TCRdb to the reads, yields one record per CDR3 protein. This sample has 300,000 to 400,000 distinct CDR3 sequences, with 20% to 25% found just once. For this clonotype: Its antigen is not known.

V usage is TRBV24-1 and J usage is TRBJ2-1; weak D call: TRBD2 (7 bases). The material sequenced was cultured PBMCs, taken from culture after CMV antigen stimulation. The clonotype was recovered from a human donor in good health (CMV status not recorded). Some clones in this sample may be carry-over from other donors' samples. CDR3 protein: CATTGGVGAGVNEQFF. Written as DNA, the CDR3 is TGTGCCACCACGGGCGGGGTGGGGGCGGGGGTTAATGAGCAGTTCTTC.